This T cell receptor beta chain was sequenced in a study of blood T cell repertoires in COVID-19. Whole-study context: In each case, the material was cDNA or gDNA derived from T cells, B-cell-depleted T cells, or PBMCs.

Looked up from germline, CDR1 is MNHEY and CDR2 is SVGAGI. The CDR3 is 13 residues long. V lost 6 bases, J lost 4 bases, and 3 bases stayed unmatched. Authors' data handling: Counts of nucleated cells, estimated from reference gene primer amplification, were obtained. Some clones are missing from TCRdb's copy, which holds only in-frame ones; the method was immunoSEQ multiplex PCR. V, J and clone size were drawn from that table, and D and trimming were deduced from the DNA. The data show over 75,000 clones, about four fifths seen once. The material sequenced was peripheral blood. This sequence joins TRBV6-5 and TRBJ1-5, with 7 bases aligning to TRBD1. This receptor was taken from a human donor in a cohort sampled during active COVID-19. CDR3 coding DNA: TGTGCCAGCAGAGAGGACAGGAATCAGCCCCAGCATTTT. Translated, it gives CASREDRNQPQHF.